This T cell receptor (beta chain) appears in the sequencing data of a study of low-dose radiotherapy and immunotherapy resistance in tumors. Study information: Across 26 weeks, 13 Gy in total went to Cohort 2, delivered as 1 Gy per fraction every two weeks. Starting cycle 1 day 1, oral aspirin 300 mg was given daily for four cycles.

Primers targeting TRAV and TRBV primed first-strand cDNA, covering alpha and beta chains. TCRs underwent 15 to 25 PCR cycles of amplification with a constant-region primer and V-primer adapter. In vitro transcription served to amplify the mRNA that had been isolated. One entry per CDR3 protein results from TCRdb running MiXCR on the reads. The table shows around 84,000 distinct CDR3 sequences, with over 15% occurring only once. Trimming took 4 bases from V and 1 from J, leaving 13 bases between them. This CDR3 region has 14 residues. Germline V lookup: CDR1 GTSNPN, CDR2 SVGIG (reference sequence). This clonotype has ten or more counts. Specified time point: after trial treatment. Treatment denoted: LDRT plus nivolumab, ipilimumab, low-dose cyclophosphamide and aspirin (RACIN trial). Each patient who was eligible had an advanced solid tumor with no tumor-infiltrating lymphocytes.

This TCR was sampled from a male donor with prostate cancer. The V gene is TRBV30, the J gene TRBJ1-1; D gene unclear. This sample comprised PBMCs, obtained after low-dose radiotherapy plus immunotherapy. The CDR3 region is CAWTPRQPNTEAFF. CDR3 coding DNA: TGTGCCTGGACCCCCCGGCAGCCGAACACTGAAGCTTTCTTT.